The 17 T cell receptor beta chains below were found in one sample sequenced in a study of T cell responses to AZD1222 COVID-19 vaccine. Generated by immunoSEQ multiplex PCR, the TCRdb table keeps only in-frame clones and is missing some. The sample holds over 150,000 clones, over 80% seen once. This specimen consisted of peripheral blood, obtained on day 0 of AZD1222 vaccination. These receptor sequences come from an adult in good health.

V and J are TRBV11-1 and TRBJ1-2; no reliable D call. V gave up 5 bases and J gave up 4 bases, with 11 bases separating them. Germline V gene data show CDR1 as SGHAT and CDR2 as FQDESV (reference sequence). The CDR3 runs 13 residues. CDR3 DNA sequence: TGTGCCAGCAGCCCAAGGGCAGGCTATGGCTACACCTTC. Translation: CASSPRAGYGYTF.

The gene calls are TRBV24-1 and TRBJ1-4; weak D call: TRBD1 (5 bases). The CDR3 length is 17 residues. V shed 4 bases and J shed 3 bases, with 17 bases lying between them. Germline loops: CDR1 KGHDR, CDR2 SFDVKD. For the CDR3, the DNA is TGTGCCACCAGTGAGGGGAACTTGGGGACGGCTAATGAAAAACTGTTTTTT. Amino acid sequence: CATSEGNLGTANEKLFF.

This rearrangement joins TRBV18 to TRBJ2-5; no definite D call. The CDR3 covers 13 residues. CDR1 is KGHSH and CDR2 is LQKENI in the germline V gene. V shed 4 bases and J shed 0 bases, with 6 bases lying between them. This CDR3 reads CASSRGNQETQYF. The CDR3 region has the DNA TGTGCCAGCTCACGCGGAAACCAAGAGACCCAGTACTTC.

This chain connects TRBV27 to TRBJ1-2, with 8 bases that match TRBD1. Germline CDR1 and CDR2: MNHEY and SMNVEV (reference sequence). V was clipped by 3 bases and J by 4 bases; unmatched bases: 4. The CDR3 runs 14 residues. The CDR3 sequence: CASSFGRGLYGYTF. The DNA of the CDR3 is TGTGCCAGCAGTTTCGGCAGGGGGCTCTATGGCTACACCTTC.

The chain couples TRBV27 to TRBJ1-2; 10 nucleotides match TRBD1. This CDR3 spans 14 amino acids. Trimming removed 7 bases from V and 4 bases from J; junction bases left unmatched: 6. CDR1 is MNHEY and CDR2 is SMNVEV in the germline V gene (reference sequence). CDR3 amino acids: CASTQGQGSYGYTF. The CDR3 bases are TGTGCCAGCACCCAGGGACAGGGGAGCTATGGCTACACCTTC.

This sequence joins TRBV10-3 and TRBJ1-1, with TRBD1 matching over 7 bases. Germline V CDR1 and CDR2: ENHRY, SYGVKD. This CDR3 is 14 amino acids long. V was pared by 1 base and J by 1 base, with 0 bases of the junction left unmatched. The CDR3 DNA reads TGTGCCATCAGTGAGTGGACAGGGAACACTGAAGCTTTCTTT. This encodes CAISEWTGNTEAFF.

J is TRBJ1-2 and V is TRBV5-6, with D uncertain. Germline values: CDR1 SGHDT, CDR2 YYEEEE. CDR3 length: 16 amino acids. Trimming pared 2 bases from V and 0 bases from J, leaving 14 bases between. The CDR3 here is CASSFIQTGTNYGYTF. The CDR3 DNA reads TGTGCCAGCAGCTTTATCCAAACCGGGACTAACTATGGCTACACCTTC.

DNA for the CDR3: TGTGCCAGCAGCGTAAATCAGGGTTCCTACAATGAGCAGTTCTTC. Translating it yields CASSVNQGSYNEQFF. The chain combines TRBV9 with TRBJ2-1, with D perhaps TRBD1 (5 bases). With 1 base removed from V and 1 base from J, the gap between germline ends came to 9 bases. CDR1 SGDLS and CDR2 YYNGEE come from the germline V gene. This CDR3 spans 15 amino acids.

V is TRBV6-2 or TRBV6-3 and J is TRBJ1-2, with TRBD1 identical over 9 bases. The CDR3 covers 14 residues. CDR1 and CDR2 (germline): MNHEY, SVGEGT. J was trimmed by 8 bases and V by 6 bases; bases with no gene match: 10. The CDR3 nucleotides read TGTGCCAGCAGACCTGGGACAGGGAGGCAAGGCTACACCTTC. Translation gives CASRPGTGRQGYTF.

Here the CDR3 reads CASLDPDRGDTQYF. CDR3 DNA: TGTGCCAGCCTGGACCCCGACAGGGGAGATACGCAGTATTTT. J is TRBJ2-3 and V is TRBV5-4, with 8 bases identical to TRBD1. The CDR3 has 14 amino acids. With V trimmed by 7 bases and J by 5 bases, 9 bases remained unmatched. Germline V gene data show CDR1 as SGHNT and CDR2 as YYREEE (reference sequence).

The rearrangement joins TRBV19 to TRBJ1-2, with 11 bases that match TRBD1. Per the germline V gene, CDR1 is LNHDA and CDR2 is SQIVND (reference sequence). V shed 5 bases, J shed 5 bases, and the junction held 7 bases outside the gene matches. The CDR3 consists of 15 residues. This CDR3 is CASSVGQGAGYGYTF. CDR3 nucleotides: TGTGCCAGTAGTGTCGGACAGGGGGCAGGGTATGGCTACACCTTC.

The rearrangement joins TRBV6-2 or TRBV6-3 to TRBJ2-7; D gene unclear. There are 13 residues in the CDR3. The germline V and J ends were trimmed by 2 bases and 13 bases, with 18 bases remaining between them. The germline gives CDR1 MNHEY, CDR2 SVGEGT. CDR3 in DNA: TGTGCCAGCAGTTACACCACGGTCCAAAACCTTTACTTC. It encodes CASSYTTVQNLYF.

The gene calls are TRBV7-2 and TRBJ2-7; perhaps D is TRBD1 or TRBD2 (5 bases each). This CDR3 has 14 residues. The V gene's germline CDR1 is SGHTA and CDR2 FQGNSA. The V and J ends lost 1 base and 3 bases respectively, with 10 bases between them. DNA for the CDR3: TGTGCCAGCAGCTTAGGTGAGGGGCTCTACGAGCAGTACTTC. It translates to CASSLGEGLYEQYF.

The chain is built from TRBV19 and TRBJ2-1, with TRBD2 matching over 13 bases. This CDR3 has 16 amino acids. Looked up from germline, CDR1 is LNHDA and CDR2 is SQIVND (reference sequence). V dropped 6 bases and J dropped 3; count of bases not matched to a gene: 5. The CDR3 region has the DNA TGTGCCAGTAGCGGGACTAGCGGGAACGTCTACAATGAGCAGTTCTTC. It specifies CASSGTSGNVYNEQFF.

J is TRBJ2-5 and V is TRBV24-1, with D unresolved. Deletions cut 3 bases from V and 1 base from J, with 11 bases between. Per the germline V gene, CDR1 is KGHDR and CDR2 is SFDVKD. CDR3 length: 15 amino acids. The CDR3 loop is CATSDPGRAQETQYF. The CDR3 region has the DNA TGTGCCACCAGTGATCCAGGCCGGGCCCAAGAGACCCAGTACTTC.

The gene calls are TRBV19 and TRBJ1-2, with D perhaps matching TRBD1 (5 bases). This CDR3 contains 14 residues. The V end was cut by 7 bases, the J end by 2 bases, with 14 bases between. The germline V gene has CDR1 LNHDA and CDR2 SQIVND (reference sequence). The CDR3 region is CASTTGAVNYGYTF. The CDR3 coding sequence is TGTGCCAGTACCACCGGGGCAGTGAACTATGGCTACACCTTC.

The CDR3 nucleotides are TGCGCCAGCAGCCTGACTGGAATCCAAGAGACCCAGTACTTC. Protein product: CASSLTGIQETQYF. This chain links TRBV5-1 with TRBJ2-5; D remains unclear. CDR1 SGHRS and CDR2 YFSETQ come from the germline V gene. Trimming left V 4 bases short and J 1 base short, with 11 bases between. This CDR3 has 14 residues.